A few counts support the clone carrying this T cell receptor (beta chain). No antigen is known for it. A J-beta primer mix and a sample-barcoded 5' primer were used in a second PCR of about 7 to 12 cycles. Each cDNA molecule was tagged by a template-switch adaptor that had 12 random nucleotides. TCRdb re-analysed the 5' RACE reads in MiXCR, keeping a single row per CDR3 protein. Among 710,000 or so distinct CDR3 sequences listed, 20% to 25% were seen once. This specimen comes from a study of blood T cells in healthy people across ages. Looking at the study overall: Template switching captured about one barcoded beta molecule per two T cells. The study, taken as a whole, reports: Long-lived donors had more naive CD4+ cells and higher diversity than aged donors.

The CDR3 totals 13 residues. CDR1 is LGHDT and CDR2 is YNNKEL in the germline V gene (reference sequence). V gave up 4 bases and J gave up 5 bases; unmatched junction bases: 2. The sequenced material came from blood. The TCR was taken from a man between 65 and 79 years old in good health. The chain couples TRBV3-1 to TRBJ2-3; 8 bases are shared with TRBD2. The CDR3 bases are TGTGCCAGCAGCCTGCGGGAGGAAGATACGCAGTATTTT. It encodes CASSLREEDTQYF.